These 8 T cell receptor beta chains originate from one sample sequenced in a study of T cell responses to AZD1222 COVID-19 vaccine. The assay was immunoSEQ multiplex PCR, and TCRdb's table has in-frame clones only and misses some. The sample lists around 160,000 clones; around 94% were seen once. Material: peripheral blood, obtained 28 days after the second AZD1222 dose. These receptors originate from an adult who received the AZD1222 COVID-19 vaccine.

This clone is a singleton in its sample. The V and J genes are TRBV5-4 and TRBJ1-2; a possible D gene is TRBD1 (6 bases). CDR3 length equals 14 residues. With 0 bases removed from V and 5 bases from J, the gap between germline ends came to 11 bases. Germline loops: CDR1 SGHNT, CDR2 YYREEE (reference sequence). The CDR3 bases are TGTGCCAGCAGCTTGGGAGGAGGGGGGTATGGCTACACCTTC. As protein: CASSLGGGGYGYTF.

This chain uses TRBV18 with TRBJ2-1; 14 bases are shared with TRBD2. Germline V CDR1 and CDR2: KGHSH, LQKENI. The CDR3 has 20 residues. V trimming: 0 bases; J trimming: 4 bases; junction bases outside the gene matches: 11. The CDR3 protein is CASSPPVGGTSGRFYNEQFF. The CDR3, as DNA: TGTGCCAGCTCACCACCTGTTGGCGGGACTAGCGGGAGATTTTACAATGAGCAGTTCTTC.

The CDR3 sequence: CASSQDPARDYGNQPQHF. The DNA of the CDR3 is TGCGCCAGCAGCCAAGATCCGGCCAGGGATTATGGCAATCAGCCCCAGCATTTT. The genes are TRBV4-1 and TRBJ1-5; weak D call: TRBD1 (5 bases). CDR1 is MGHRA, CDR2 YSYEKL, per germline. Trimming shortened V by 0 bases and J by 2 bases, and 17 bases separated the two germline ends. The CDR3 totals 18 residues.

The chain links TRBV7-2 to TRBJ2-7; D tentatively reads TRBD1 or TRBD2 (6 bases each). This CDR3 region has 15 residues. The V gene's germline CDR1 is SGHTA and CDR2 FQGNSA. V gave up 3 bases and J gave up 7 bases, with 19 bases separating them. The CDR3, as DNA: TGTGCCAGCAGCTTCTACGGGGGCGGATTGTCGGAGCAGTACTTC. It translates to CASSFYGGGLSEQYF.

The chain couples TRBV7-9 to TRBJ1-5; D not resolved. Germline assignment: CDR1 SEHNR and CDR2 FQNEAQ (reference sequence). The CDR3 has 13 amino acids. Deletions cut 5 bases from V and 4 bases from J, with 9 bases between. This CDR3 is CASSVDGNQPQHF. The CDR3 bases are TGTGCCAGCAGCGTGGACGGTAATCAGCCCCAGCATTTT.

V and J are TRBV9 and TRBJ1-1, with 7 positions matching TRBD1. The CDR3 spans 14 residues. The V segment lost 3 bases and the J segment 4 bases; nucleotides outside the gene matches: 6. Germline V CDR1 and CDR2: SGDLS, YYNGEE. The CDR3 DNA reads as TGTGCCAGCAGCGAAAGGGGGCAGCCCACTGAAGCTTTCTTT. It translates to CASSERGQPTEAFF.

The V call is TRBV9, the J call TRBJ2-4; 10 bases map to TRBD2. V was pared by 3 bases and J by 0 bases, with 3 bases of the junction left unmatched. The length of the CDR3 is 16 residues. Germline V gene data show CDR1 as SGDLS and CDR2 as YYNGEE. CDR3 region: CASSATSGLAKNIQYF. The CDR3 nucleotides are TGTGCCAGCAGCGCGACTAGCGGGTTAGCCAAAAACATTCAGTACTTC.

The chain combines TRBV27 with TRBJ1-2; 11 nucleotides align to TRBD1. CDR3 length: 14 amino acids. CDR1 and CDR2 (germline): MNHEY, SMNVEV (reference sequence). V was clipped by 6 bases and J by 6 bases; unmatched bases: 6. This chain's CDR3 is CASRQDRGPNGYTF. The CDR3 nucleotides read TGTGCCAGCAGACAGGACAGGGGGCCCAATGGCTACACCTTC.